The TCR beta chain described here comes from a study of blood T cell repertoires in COVID-19. Study-wide background: Spain, Italy and the United States supplied samples that represented acute and convalescent COVID-19. T cells, B-cell-depleted T cells, or PBMCs supplied cDNA or gDNA.

Source study methods: Reference gene primers were amplified, and this amplification served to estimate nucleated cell counts. The repertoire was sequenced with immunoSEQ multiplex PCR; TCRdb's copy has only in-frame clones and lacks some. That table is the source of V, J and clone size, and D and trimming were worked out from the DNA. The table shows around 240,000 clones, with about 80% occurring only once. Trimming removed 5 bases at V and 0 bases at J, with 13 bases between. Germline V gene lookup returns CDR1 KGHDR and CDR2 SFDVKD. CDR3 length: 15 residues. The TCR comes from a woman in her forties or fifties with acute or convalescent COVID-19. The chain employs TRBV24-1 and TRBJ2-7; D remains unclear. Sequencing input: peripheral blood. The CDR3 reads CATSVLETHSYEQYF. In nucleotides, the CDR3 is TGTGCCACCAGTGTATTAGAAACTCACTCCTACGAGCAGTACTTC.